The rows below give T cell receptor beta chains drawn from one sample of a study of blood T cell repertoires in COVID-19. Only in-frame clones appear in the TCRdb table, and some are missing; sequencing was by immunoSEQ multiplex PCR. The table has about 200,000 clones, around nine tenths seen once. The sequencing input was peripheral blood. The source is a man between 18 and 35 years old with active or convalescent COVID-19. Each CDR3 is given without its conserved first and last residue. Fields, in order: CDR3 protein, clone size, V gene, J gene. Expanded clones are given a class, and other clones once, few, many or no size at all.

CDR3: ASSLPFQNNYGYT
size: .
V: TRBV5-6
J: TRBJ1-2

CDR3: ASSLLVAEGKQPQH
size: .
V: TRBV11-1
J: TRBJ1-5

CDR3: ASSPRGQGGYEQY
size: once
V: TRBV18
J: TRBJ2-7

CDR3: SVAGGGSGNTIY
size: .
V: TRBV29-1
J: TRBJ1-3

CDR3: SVEVGGGYT
size: .
V: TRBV29-1
J: TRBJ1-2

CDR3: AISVEGNTGELF
size: .
V: TRBV10-3
J: TRBJ2-2

CDR3: ASSPKTPGLAGSGELF
size: once
V: TRBV5-4
J: TRBJ2-2

CDR3: ASSHPGTDIFSYT
size: once
V: TRBV2
J: TRBJ1-2

CDR3: ASSQAWTVISYEQY
size: .
V: TRBV3-1/TRBV3-2
J: TRBJ2-7

CDR3: ASTGRGRDAYEQY
size: .
V: TRBV6-5
J: TRBJ2-7

CDR3: ASSRGIGANVLT
size: .
V: TRBV19
J: TRBJ2-6

CDR3: ASTLTEDSSYEQY
size: .
V: TRBV13
J: TRBJ2-7

CDR3: ASSDRDQAF
size: .
V: TRBV12-3/TRBV12-4
J: TRBJ1-1

CDR3: ATSDLQSGGNTGELF
size: .
V: TRBV24-1
J: TRBJ2-2

CDR3: AISEDGGTNSPLH
size: once
V: TRBV10-3
J: TRBJ1-6

CDR3: ASSYYRDGSYEQY
size: .
V: TRBV7-8
J: TRBJ2-7

CDR3: ASSVAGGLTDTQY
size: .
V: TRBV9
J: TRBJ2-3

CDR3: ASSQGAGGTNNQPQH
size: many
V: TRBV3-1/TRBV3-2
J: TRBJ1-5

CDR3: ASSFPAGGSGEQY
size: .
V: TRBV28
J: TRBJ2-7

CDR3: ASSLSPGDYGYT
size: .
V: TRBV27
J: TRBJ1-2

CDR3: ASRLAGVGETQY
size: .
V: TRBV6-5
J: TRBJ2-5